One T cell receptor beta chain is described in this entry. These data are taken from a study of blood T cell repertoires in COVID-19. Per germline, CDR1 SGDLS and CDR2 YYNGEE. This CDR3 has 16 residues. J lost 4 bases, V lost 4 bases, and 9 bases had no gene match. Original handling: Researchers report that nucleated cell counts were estimated from reference gene primer amplification. Sequencing was performed with immunoSEQ multiplex PCR; in TCRdb, only in-frame clones are kept and a portion is missing. For V, J and clone size, that table is used; D and trimming come from the DNA. The sample lists 200,000 to 300,000 clones; roughly 88% were seen once.

V gene TRBV9 combines with J gene TRBJ1-3, with 9 bases matching TRBD1. The receptor comes from a man aged 35-49 years who had recovered from COVID-19. Sequenced input: peripheral blood. The CDR3 loop reads CASSPNPDRGGNTIYF. The CDR3 DNA reads TGTGCCAGCAGCCCAAACCCGGACAGGGGCGGAAACACCATATATTTT.